These 27 T cell receptor beta chains came from one sample sequenced in a study of T-cell memory formation after mild COVID-19. TCRdb fed the 5' RACE reads into MiXCR, producing one record per CDR3 protein. The repertoire has some 260,000 distinct CDR3 sequences, 15% to 20% of them found once; the top ten carry roughly 3.6%. Sequences were obtained from PBMCs or a T cell subset sorted from them (not recorded which). The source is a man aged 18 to 29 who had mild COVID-19 (a few samples of this study predate the infection). Cell type and time point are not known.

This clonotype was found many times. The V call is TRBV3-1, the J call TRBJ2-5, with TRBD2 as a possible D gene (6 bases). The germline V gene encodes CDR1 LGHDT and CDR2 YNNKEL (reference sequence). V lost 6 bases and J 4 bases, leaving 15 bases between the germline ends. The CDR3 has 14 amino acids. The DNA of the CDR3 is TGTGCCAGCAGTCCGGGAGAAGGGTTAGAGACCCAGTACTTC. Protein product: CASSPGEGLETQYF.

The V call is TRBV3-1, the J call TRBJ1-4; D is uncertain. The germline V gene has CDR1 LGHDT and CDR2 YNNKEL (reference sequence). The CDR3 is 14 residues long. Trimming left V 3 bases short and J 8 bases short, with 13 bases between. CDR3 protein: CASSHGAEGEKLFF. The DNA for the CDR3 is TGTGCCAGCAGCCATGGAGCTGAAGGGGAAAAACTGTTTTTT.

This clonotype was found a few times. V and J are TRBV12-5 and TRBJ2-5; unclear D gene. Germline V CDR1 and CDR2: LGHNT, FRNRAP. There are 15 residues in the CDR3. The V end lost 3 bases, the J end lost 5 bases, and 16 bases lay between the germline ends. The chain's CDR3 is CASGFFLGSRETQYF. CDR3 DNA sequence: TGTGCTAGTGGTTTCTTCTTGGGCTCCAGGGAGACCCAGTACTTC.

This clonotype was found a few times. The chain employs TRBV7-2 and TRBJ1-1; no reliable D call. V was cut by 2 bases and J by 0 bases, with 10 bases left in between. The CDR3 contains 15 residues. Germline lookup yields CDR1 SGHTA and CDR2 FQGNSA. Here the CDR3 DNA reads TGTGCCAGCAGCTTACAACCGACGGTGAACACTGAAGCTTTCTTT. This encodes CASSLQPTVNTEAFF.

This clonotype has only a few counts. The chain combines TRBV10-3 with TRBJ2-3; a weak D match, TRBD1 (6 bases). The CDR3 contains 14 residues. Germline V gene data show CDR1 as ENHRY and CDR2 as SYGVKD. V gave up 4 bases and J gave up 2 bases, with 10 bases separating them. CDR3 nucleotide sequence: TGTGCCATCAGTGTGGGGGCTAACACAGATACGCAGTATTTT. Translating gives CAISVGANTDTQYF.

Only a few counts were recorded for this clonotype. The chain employs TRBV6-2 or TRBV6-3 and TRBJ2-5, with unresolved D. The CDR3 is 13 amino acids. V shed 8 bases and J shed 1 base, with 11 bases lying between them. Germline CDR1 reads MNHEY; CDR2 reads SVGEGT. The CDR3 sequence is CASGHGGQETQYF. CDR3 DNA: TGTGCCAGCGGGCACGGTGGCCAAGAGACCCAGTACTTC.

This chain joins TRBV5-4 and TRBJ2-3; D remains ambiguous. The ends were cut back, 4 bases at V and 5 bases at J, with 11 bases in the middle. The CDR3 length is 13 residues. Germline V lookup: CDR1 SGHNT, CDR2 YYREEE (reference sequence). CDR3 sequence (DNA): TGTGCCAGCAGCCTCGACTTCGAAGATACGCAGTATTTT. Amino acid sequence: CASSLDFEDTQYF. The complete variable domain, with remaining parts taken from reference TRBV5-4 and TRBJ2-3, reads ETGVTQSPTHLIKTRGQQVTLRCSSQSGHNTVSWYQQALGQGPQFIFQYYREEENGRGNFPPRFSGLQFPNYSSELNVNALELDDSALYLCASSLDFEDTQYFGPGTRLTVL.

A few counts support this clonotype. The chain recombines TRBV5-1 with TRBJ2-5; D possibly corresponds to TRBD1 (6 bases). CDR3 length: 14 amino acids. Trimming took 2 bases from V and 4 from J, leaving 12 bases between them. Germline V gives CDR1 SGHRS, CDR2 YFSETQ. As DNA, the CDR3 is TGCGCCAGCAGCTTTACAGGGCAGGGAGAGACCCAGTACTTC. As protein: CASSFTGQGETQYF.

This clonotype was detected many times. This CDR3 is CASSYSDPTDTQYF. The CDR3 coding sequence is TGTGCCAGCAGTTACTCAGACCCAACAGATACGCAGTATTTT. This rearrangement joins TRBV6-5 to TRBJ2-3; D remains unclear. CDR1 is MNHEY and CDR2 is SVGAGI in the germline V gene. V lost 0 bases and J 3 bases, leaving 7 bases between the germline ends. The CDR3 is 14 amino acids.

This clonotype appeared once. At one end, the junction sequence differs from germline, possibly due to a read error. V and J are TRBV7-7 and TRBJ2-3; TRBD2 might be the D (6 bases). CDR3 length: 14 residues. Germline V gene lookup returns CDR1 SSHAT and CDR2 FNYEAQ (reference sequence). The CDR3 region is CASSSATSKDTQYF. CDR3 sequence (DNA): TGTGCTAGCAGCTCGGCCACTAGCAAAGATACGCAGTATTTT.

The chain uses TRBV6-2 or TRBV6-3 and TRBJ1-5; D gene unclear. In germline, CDR1 is MNHEY, CDR2 SVGEGT. This CDR3 has 14 amino acids. Trimming pared 6 bases from V and 5 bases from J, leaving 14 bases between. The CDR3 nucleotides are TGTGCCAGCAGCCATGGAGGGAATCATCAGCCCCAGCATTTT. As protein: CASSHGGNHQPQHF.

The rearrangement joins TRBV6-1 to TRBJ1-1, with TRBD1 identical over 10 bases. In germline, CDR1 is MNHNS, CDR2 SASEGT. The trim removed 3 bases at V and 4 bases at J, leaving 5 bases unmatched. The CDR3 contains 15 residues. The CDR3: CASSDLGTGATEAFF. In DNA, the CDR3 is TGTGCCAGCAGTGATTTGGGGACAGGGGCCACTGAAGCTTTCTTT.

V and J are TRBV29-1 and TRBJ2-3; 9 positions match TRBD1. With V trimmed by 6 bases and J by 6 bases, 7 bases remained unmatched. Germline V CDR1 and CDR2: SQVTM, ANQGSEA. There are 13 residues in the CDR3. The CDR3 loop is CSVPGQGSDTQYF. In DNA, the CDR3 is TGCAGCGTCCCGGGACAGGGATCCGATACGCAGTATTTT.

The sample holds many counts of this clonotype. CDR3 in DNA: TGTGCCAGCAGTTACTCGCGGGGGCGCCACTATGGCTACACCTTC. Translation gives CASSYSRGRHYGYTF. The chain links TRBV6-5 to TRBJ1-2; D is perhaps TRBD1 (6 bases). Germline CDR1 is MNHEY and CDR2 is SVGAGI. Trimming shortened V by 0 bases and J by 3 bases, and 11 bases separated the two germline ends. This CDR3 region has 15 residues.

This clonotype was detected a few times. The chain is built from TRBV20-1 and TRBJ1-5; 9 bases are a match to TRBD1. The CDR3 covers 14 residues. The germline gives CDR1 DFQATT, CDR2 SNEGSKA (reference sequence). Trimming removed 1 base from V and 5 bases from J; junction bases left unmatched: 3. DNA for the CDR3: TGCAGTGCTAGAGGTTGGACAGGGGATCAGCCCCAGCATTTT. Translating it yields CSARGWTGDQPQHF.

The V and J genes are TRBV20-1 and TRBJ1-4; no clear D. Trimming removed 1 base from V and 4 bases from J, with 10 bases in between. The germline V gene has CDR1 DFQATT and CDR2 SNEGSKA (reference sequence). CDR3 length: 14 amino acids. The CDR3: CSARVGSGNEKLFF. The DNA of the CDR3 is TGCAGTGCTAGAGTTGGATCGGGTAATGAAAAACTGTTTTTT.

V gene TRBV11-2 combines with J gene TRBJ2-3; D is possibly TRBD1 (6 bases). Germline loops: CDR1 SGHAT, CDR2 FQNNGV. The CDR3 loop spans 17 amino acids. V gave up 4 bases and J gave up 0 bases, with 17 bases separating them. The CDR3 region has the DNA TGTGCCAGCAGCTCAAGTCGGGAAGGGGGAAGCACAGATACGCAGTATTTT. It encodes CASSSSREGGSTDTQYF.

The genes are TRBV5-6 and TRBJ2-1; no firm D call. V was clipped by 3 bases and J by 5 bases, with 9 bases between them. Per the germline V gene, CDR1 is SGHDT and CDR2 is YYEEEE. The CDR3 has 13 amino acids. This CDR3 is CASSSLIHNEQFF. In DNA form, the CDR3 reads TGTGCCAGCAGCTCACTGATCCACAATGAGCAGTTCTTC.

This clonotype was counted between two and nine times. The rearrangement links TRBV3-1 to TRBJ1-2; 7 bases match TRBD1. Germline V gene lookup returns CDR1 LGHDT and CDR2 YNNKEL (reference sequence). This CDR3 comprises 14 residues. The ends lost 4 bases at V and 8 bases at J; junction bases unmatched: 10. For the CDR3, the DNA is TGTGCCAGCAGCCGGGGACAGAGCGTTAGCGGCTACACCTTC. Its translation is CASSRGQSVSGYTF. Based on the CDR3 plus reference TRBV3-1 and TRBJ1-2, the full variable domain is DTAVSQTPKYLVTQMGNDKSIKCEQNLGHDTMYWYKQDSKKFLKIMFSYNNKELIINETVPNRFSPKSPDKAHLNLHINSLELGDSAVYFCASSRGQSVSGYTFGSGTRLTVV.

This clonotype was recorded a few times. The rearrangement joins TRBV5-1 to TRBJ2-3; 7 bases match TRBD1. The V gene end was trimmed by 3 bases and the J gene end by 6 bases; junction bases not matched to a gene: 7. Germline assignment: CDR1 SGHRS and CDR2 YFSETQ. The CDR3 has 14 residues. CDR3 protein: CASSSPDRADTQYF. As DNA, the CDR3 is TGCGCCAGCAGCTCGCCCGACAGGGCGGATACGCAGTATTTT.

This clonotype was observed a few times. This sequence joins TRBV5-1 and TRBJ2-1; no firm D call. The CDR3 consists of 13 residues. V was cut by 6 bases and J by 1 base, with 8 bases left in between. Germline values: CDR1 SGHRS, CDR2 YFSETQ. CDR3 sequence (DNA): TGCGCCAGCATGGCCGGGTCCTACAATGAGCAGTTCTTC. Amino acids: CASMAGSYNEQFF.

The chain carries TRBV10-3 and TRBJ2-1; D might be TRBD1 or TRBD2, each matching 5 bases. V lost 4 bases to trimming and J lost 0 bases, with 16 bases between them. Germline lookup yields CDR1 ENHRY and CDR2 SYGVKD. The CDR3 loop spans 17 amino acids. CDR3 region: CAISGRGVPSSYNEQFF. The DNA of the CDR3 is TGTGCCATCAGTGGCAGAGGGGTCCCGAGCTCCTACAATGAGCAGTTCTTC.

The chain couples TRBV20-1 to TRBJ2-7; the D is unclear. The CDR3 spans 13 residues. Trimming stripped 2 bases from V and 3 bases from J, with 11 bases between. Germline CDR1 and CDR2: DFQATT and SNEGSKA (reference sequence). CDR3 region: CSARKEHFYEQYV. The CDR3 coding sequence is TGCAGTGCTAGAAAAGAGCATTTCTACGAGCAGTACGTC.

This sequence joins TRBV18 and TRBJ1-4; TRBD1 aligns across 8 bases. This CDR3 contains 15 residues. Trimming at V came to 1 base and at J to 7 bases, leaving 5 bases not matched to a gene. Germline assignment: CDR1 KGHSH and CDR2 LQKENI. DNA of the CDR3: TGTGCCAGCTCACCACTAGACAGGGGATCTGAAAAACTGTTTTTT. This encodes CASSPLDRGSEKLFF.

This rearrangement joins TRBV18 to TRBJ2-1, with 11 bases lining up with TRBD2. Germline V CDR1 and CDR2: KGHSH, LQKENI. There are 15 residues in the CDR3. Trimming removed 6 bases from V and 4 bases from J; junction bases left unmatched: 5. Here the CDR3 reads CASSLAGGVYNEQFF. Written as DNA, the CDR3 is TGTGCCAGCTCGCTAGCGGGGGGAGTGTACAATGAGCAGTTCTTC.

Only a few counts were recorded for this clonotype. This chain links TRBV7-8 with TRBJ2-3; unclear D gene. CDR3 length equals 12 residues. The ends were cut back, 5 bases at V and 8 bases at J, with 11 bases in the middle. Germline V CDR1 and CDR2: SGHVS, FQNEAQ. This chain's CDR3 is CASSPLQTTQYF. The CDR3 coding sequence is TGTGCCAGCAGCCCCCTCCAGACTACGCAGTATTTT.

This clonotype was observed a few times. V and J are TRBV7-2 and TRBJ2-1, with D possibly being TRBD2 (6 bases). The V gene lost 5 bases and the J gene lost 0 bases, with 14 bases spanning the gap. The CDR3 runs 16 residues. CDR1 and CDR2 (germline): SGHTA, FQGNSA. CDR3 residues: CASSPRGGSSYNEQFF. As DNA, the CDR3 is TGTGCCAGCAGCCCTCGTGGGGGGAGCTCCTACAATGAGCAGTTCTTC. The full variable domain, in which reference TRBV7-2 and TRBJ2-1 provide the parts outside the CDR3, is GAGVSQSPSNKVTEKGKDVELRCDPISGHTALYWYRQSLGQGLEFLIYFQGNSAPDKSGLPSDRFSAERTGGSVSTLTIQRTQQEDSAVYLCASSPRGGSSYNEQFFGPGTRLTVL.